This T cell receptor beta chain appears in the sequencing data of a study of early T cells in non-severe SARS-CoV-2 infection. General study findings and limits: The matching step, a VDJdb search, favored anti-spike CD8 responses and missed private and CD4 specificities.

This clonotype has only a few counts. Its antigen is not identified. TCRdb processed the 5' RACE reads anew with MiXCR; each CDR3 protein has one entry. The table includes some 96,000 distinct CDR3 sequences, about 12% detected once. Specimen: whole blood. This clonotype originated in an adult who was a healthcare worker with PCR-confirmed SARS-CoV-2 infection or an uninfected control (not recorded which).

CDR3 region: CASSARGTEAFF. CDR3 nucleotides: TGTGCCAGCAGTGCAAGGGGAACTGAAGCTTTCTTT. V gene TRBV28 combines with J gene TRBJ1-1; D perhaps matches TRBD1 (5 bases). Germline-derived CDR1 and CDR2 are MDHEN and SYDVKM. Trimming removed 5 bases at V and 5 bases at J, with 9 bases between. This CDR3 comprises 12 residues.